This T cell receptor (beta chain) originates from a study of T-cell reconstitution after alpha-beta-depleted transplantation in children. This clonotype was detected only a few times. V was pared by 3 bases and J by 8 bases, with 4 bases between. Germline CDR1 reads LGHNT; CDR2 reads FRNRAP. The CDR3 sequence is 11 residues long. Unique molecular identifiers were incorporated during preparation of the TCRbeta library. TCRdb re-called the PCR reads with MiXCR, one entry per CDR3 protein. This sample carries some 500,000 distinct CDR3 sequences, approximately 32% of them seen once, and the ten largest clones take roughly 2.5%.

Sequences were derived from PBMCs from the stem cell graft donor, sampled from the stem cell graft. This receptor was identified in a human donor who donated a stem cell graft to a child with aplastic anemia. The rearrangement joins TRBV12-5 to TRBJ2-2; D ambiguous. The CDR3 bases are TGTGCTAGTGGTTTCGGGGGGGAGCTGTTTTTT. Translated: CASGFGGELFF. The entire variable domain, with the rest obtained from reference TRBV12-5 and TRBJ2-2, is as follows: DARVTQTPRHKVTEMGQEVTMRCQPILGHNTVFWYRQTMMQGLELLAYFRNRAPLDDSGMPKDRFSAEMPDATLATLKIQPSEPRDSAVYFCASGFGGELFFGEGSRLTVL.